Listed below are T cell receptor beta chains from one sample, sequenced in a study of human T cells and chemical hapten exposure. MiXCR was run by TCRdb on the RACE reads, yielding one entry per CDR3 protein. Of about 380,000 distinct CDR3 sequences detected, about 4.8% appear once; the ten largest clones hold 2% to 2.5%. Specimen: whole blood, collected in connection with sensitization to the hapten diphenylcyclopropenone (DPC). Receptors originate from a woman in her forties or fifties with alopecia areata. Some clones in this sample may be carry-over from other donors' samples. Both conserved end residues are part of each CDR3. Fields, in order: V gene, J gene, D gene, clone size, CDR3 protein, CDR3 DNA. The D gene is left open where the match is weak. Size is omitted from some rows. Given values are once, few, many or a class for expanded clones.

v_call: TRBV7-8; j_call: TRBJ1-1; d_call: .; clone_size: .; cdr3_aa: CASNLPPNTEAFF; cdr3_nt: TGTGCCAGCAATCTACCCCCGAACACTGAAGCTTTCTTT
v_call: TRBV28; j_call: TRBJ1-1; d_call: .; clone_size: .; cdr3_aa: CASSPIQDLWTEAFF; cdr3_nt: TGTGCCAGCAGTCCCATACAGGATTTATGGACTGAAGCTTTCTTT
v_call: TRBV9; j_call: TRBJ2-1; d_call: TRBD1; clone_size: many; cdr3_aa: CASSPTGGYNEQFF; cdr3_nt: TGTGCCAGCAGCCCGACAGGGGGGTACAATGAGCAGTTCTTC
v_call: TRBV21-1; j_call: TRBJ2-7; d_call: .; clone_size: many; cdr3_aa: CASREEGTGAHPGEEQYF; cdr3_nt: TGTGCCAGCAGGGAAGAAGGGACAGGGGCCCACCCGGGGGAGGAGCAGTACTTC
v_call: TRBV7-9; j_call: TRBJ1-4; d_call: TRBD1; clone_size: many; cdr3_aa: CASSLASGQEKTNEKLFF; cdr3_nt: TGTGCCAGCAGCTTAGCTTCGGGACAGGAGAAGACTAATGAAAAACTGTTTTTT
v_call: TRBV20-1; j_call: TRBJ2-1; d_call: TRBD1; clone_size: .; cdr3_aa: CSAGKTGGFPNEQFF; cdr3_nt: TGCAGTGCTGGGAAGACAGGGGGCTTTCCGAATGAGCAGTTCTTC
v_call: TRBV28; j_call: TRBJ1-5; d_call: TRBD1; clone_size: many; cdr3_aa: CASSEGQGADNQPQHF; cdr3_nt: TGTGCCAGCAGTGAGGGACAGGGGGCCGACAATCAGCCCCAGCATTTT
v_call: TRBV6-2/TRBV6-3; j_call: TRBJ2-2; d_call: TRBD1; clone_size: .; cdr3_aa: CASKADRKGGTGELFF; cdr3_nt: TGTGCCAGCAAGGCGGACAGGAAAGGTGGGACCGGGGAGCTGTTTTTT
v_call: TRBV29-1; j_call: TRBJ2-5; d_call: .; clone_size: .; cdr3_aa: CSVELSLAQYF; cdr3_nt: TGCAGCGTTGAGCTCAGCCTGGCCCAGTACTTC
v_call: TRBV12-3/TRBV12-4; j_call: TRBJ1-4; d_call: .; clone_size: many; cdr3_aa: CASSLGQLKGEKLFF; cdr3_nt: TGTGCCAGCAGTTTAGGACAGCTTAAAGGGGAAAAACTGTTTTTT
v_call: TRBV13; j_call: TRBJ2-1; d_call: .; clone_size: .; cdr3_aa: CASSRDAAYNEQFF; cdr3_nt: TGTGCCAGCAGCCGGGACGCTGCCTACAATGAGCAGTTCTTC
v_call: TRBV4-1; j_call: TRBJ2-7; d_call: TRBD1; clone_size: few; cdr3_aa: CASNRLPGQSYEQYF; cdr3_nt: TGCGCCAGCAACCGACTTCCGGGACAGTCCTACGAGCAGTACTTC
v_call: TRBV13; j_call: TRBJ1-2; d_call: TRBD1; clone_size: many; cdr3_aa: CASSLLGQGAVGYGYTF; cdr3_nt: TGTGCCAGCAGCCTCCTCGGACAGGGGGCGGTAGGGTATGGCTACACCTTC
v_call: TRBV9; j_call: TRBJ2-7; d_call: .; clone_size: many; cdr3_aa: CASSVARVAYEQYF; cdr3_nt: TGTGCCAGCAGCGTGGCTCGGGTAGCCTACGAGCAGTACTTC
v_call: TRBV11-2; j_call: TRBJ2-1; d_call: .; clone_size: many; cdr3_aa: CASSPLWEPLHEQFF; cdr3_nt: TGTGCCAGCAGCCCCTTATGGGAGCCCCTCCATGAGCAGTTCTTC
v_call: TRBV7-2; j_call: TRBJ2-1; d_call: .; clone_size: many; cdr3_aa: CASSLRSKGNEQFF; cdr3_nt: TGTGCCAGCAGCTTAAGGTCTAAAGGGAATGAGCAGTTCTTC
v_call: TRBV4-2; j_call: TRBJ1-2; d_call: .; clone_size: .; cdr3_aa: CASSQDRGKSNYGYTF; cdr3_nt: TGTGCCAGCAGCCAAGACAGGGGAAAATCTAACTATGGCTACACCTTC
v_call: TRBV7-9; j_call: TRBJ2-1; d_call: .; clone_size: many; cdr3_aa: CASSLGRSDEQFF; cdr3_nt: TGTGCCAGCAGCTTAGGCCGGTCCGATGAGCAGTTCTTC
v_call: TRBV7-2; j_call: TRBJ1-3; d_call: TRBD1; clone_size: many; cdr3_aa: CASSLTGVRGNTIYF; cdr3_nt: TGTGCCAGCAGTCTTACAGGGGTCCGTGGAAACACCATATATTTT
v_call: TRBV28; j_call: TRBJ2-1; d_call: .; clone_size: many; cdr3_aa: CASSSLSARSYNEQFF; cdr3_nt: TGTGCCAGCAGTTCCCTTAGCGCCCGCTCCTACAATGAGCAGTTCTTC
v_call: TRBV5-1; j_call: TRBJ1-1; d_call: .; clone_size: many; cdr3_aa: CASSLRPGDNTEAFF; cdr3_nt: TGCGCCAGCAGCTTGCGGCCAGGGGACAACACTGAAGCTTTCTTT
v_call: TRBV2; j_call: TRBJ2-5; d_call: .; clone_size: few; cdr3_aa: CASSKGETQYF; cdr3_nt: TGTGCCAGCAGCAAGGGGGAGACCCAGTACTTC
v_call: TRBV25-1; j_call: TRBJ2-1; d_call: TRBD2; clone_size: many; cdr3_aa: CASSDQTSGDYNEQFF; cdr3_nt: TGTGCCAGCAGTGATCAAACTAGCGGGGACTACAATGAGCAGTTCTTC
v_call: TRBV11-2; j_call: TRBJ1-1; d_call: .; clone_size: many; cdr3_aa: CASSSRTRSDTEAFF; cdr3_nt: TGTGCCAGCAGCTCGCGGACAAGGTCGGACACTGAAGCTTTCTTT
v_call: TRBV29-1; j_call: TRBJ1-3; d_call: .; clone_size: many; cdr3_aa: CSVELGSGNTIYF; cdr3_nt: TGCAGCGTTGAGTTAGGCTCTGGAAACACCATATATTTT
v_call: TRBV6-2/TRBV6-3; j_call: TRBJ2-3; d_call: TRBD2; clone_size: many; cdr3_aa: CASSWGLAPSTDTQYF; cdr3_nt: TGTGCCAGCAGTTGGGGACTAGCGCCTAGCACAGATACGCAGTATTTT
v_call: TRBV4-2; j_call: TRBJ2-2; d_call: .; clone_size: .; cdr3_aa: CASRGVSNTGELFF; cdr3_nt: TGTGCCAGCAGGGGCGTTTCGAACACCGGGGAGCTGTTTTTT
v_call: TRBV6-1; j_call: TRBJ2-3; d_call: TRBD1; clone_size: few; cdr3_aa: CASTLRLGGKDTQYF; cdr3_nt: TGTGCCAGCACCCTAAGGTTAGGGGGCAAAGATACGCAGTATTTT
v_call: TRBV3-1; j_call: TRBJ1-2; d_call: .; clone_size: .; cdr3_aa: CASSPPSSGANYGYTF; cdr3_nt: TGTGCCAGCAGCCCACCCTCCAGCGGAGCTAACTATGGCTACACCTTC
v_call: TRBV5-1; j_call: TRBJ1-2; d_call: TRBD1; clone_size: many; cdr3_aa: CASSFGQAANYGYTF; cdr3_nt: TGCGCCAGCAGCTTCGGACAGGCCGCTAACTATGGCTACACCTTC
v_call: TRBV20-1; j_call: TRBJ2-1; d_call: .; clone_size: many; cdr3_aa: CSALKYNEQFF; cdr3_nt: TGCAGTGCTCTTAAGTACAATGAGCAGTTCTTC